This T cell receptor beta chain was sequenced in a study of blood T cell repertoires in COVID-19. Clones were sequenced by immunoSEQ multiplex PCR, and TCRdb holds only the in-frame ones, with some missing. The sample holds approximately 100,000 clones; about 85% are singletons and the top ten take 2% to 2.5%. Trimming cost V 4 bases and J 0 bases; bases outside gene matches: 8. Germline V gene data show CDR1 as SQVTM and CDR2 as ANQGSEA. The CDR3 has 17 residues. This chain uses TRBV29-1 with TRBJ2-5; TRBD2 matches at 13 bases. The specimen sequenced was peripheral blood. The clonotype originates from a human donor in a cohort sampled during active COVID-19. CDR3 bases: TGCAGCGTTGGGGGACTAGCGGGGTCCTCGTACCAAGAGACCCAGTACTTC. As protein: CSVGGLAGSSYQETQYF.